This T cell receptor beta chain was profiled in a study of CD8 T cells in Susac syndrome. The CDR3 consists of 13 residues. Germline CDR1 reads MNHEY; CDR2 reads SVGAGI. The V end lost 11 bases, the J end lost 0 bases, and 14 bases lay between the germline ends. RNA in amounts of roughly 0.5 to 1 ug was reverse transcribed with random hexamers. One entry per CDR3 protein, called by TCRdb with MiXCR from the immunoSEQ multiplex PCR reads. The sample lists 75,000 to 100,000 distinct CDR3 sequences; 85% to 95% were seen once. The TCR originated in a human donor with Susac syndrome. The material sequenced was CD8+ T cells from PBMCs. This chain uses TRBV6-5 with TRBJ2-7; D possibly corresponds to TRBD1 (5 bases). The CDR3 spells CAASRANSYEQYF. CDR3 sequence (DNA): TGTGCCGCCTCCAGGGCCAACTCCTACGAGCAGTACTTC.